A selection of T cell receptor beta chains follows, all from one sample in a study of T cell clones after liver transplantation. Clones were sequenced by immunoSEQ multiplex PCR, and TCRdb holds only the in-frame ones, with some missing. The sample holds over 60,000 clones, 80% seen once. The sample was CD4+ T cells from blood, taken before liver transplant. The receptors stem from a human donor who received a liver transplant. Both conserved end residues are part of each CDR3. Fields, in order: D gene, clone size, J gene, V gene, CDR3 DNA, CDR3 protein. A D gene is named only where the DNA matches it firmly. Where a row states a size, it is once, few, many or the class of an expanded clone; other rows omit it.

D gene: .
clone size: .
J gene: TRBJ1-5
V gene: TRBV28
CDR3 DNA: TGTGCCAGCAGCCCTCTGGGCAGCCGCAATCAGCCCCAGCATTTT
CDR3 protein: CASSPLGSRNQPQHF

D gene: .
clone size: .
J gene: TRBJ2-2
V gene: TRBV28
CDR3 DNA: TGTGCCAGTCGGACAGACTCAAACACCGGGGAGCTGTTTTTT
CDR3 protein: CASRTDSNTGELFF

D gene: TRBD1
clone size: once
J gene: TRBJ2-3
V gene: TRBV28
CDR3 DNA: TGTGCCAGCAGTCCATCAGGGGACAGAGGAGATACGCAGTATTTT
CDR3 protein: CASSPSGDRGDTQYF

D gene: TRBD1
clone size: .
J gene: TRBJ1-1
V gene: TRBV29-1
CDR3 DNA: TGCAGCGCTGGACAGGGAGAGGACACTGAAGCTTTCTTT
CDR3 protein: CSAGQGEDTEAFF

D gene: TRBD2
clone size: .
J gene: TRBJ2-5
V gene: TRBV19
CDR3 DNA: TGTGCCAGTAGTACCGCTCTCGGGGGGGAAGAGACCCAGTACTTC
CDR3 protein: CASSTALGGEETQYF

D gene: .
clone size: .
J gene: TRBJ1-1
V gene: TRBV2
CDR3 DNA: TGTGCCAGCAGATCGCCCGAGGAGGTGGTGGCTTTCTTT
CDR3 protein: CASRSPEEVVAFF

D gene: .
clone size: .
J gene: TRBJ2-7
V gene: TRBV10-3
CDR3 DNA: TGTGCCATCAGTGGAGTAACTAGCTTTGGTCACGAGCAGTACTTC
CDR3 protein: CAISGVTSFGHEQYF

D gene: .
clone size: .
J gene: TRBJ1-1
V gene: TRBV29-1
CDR3 DNA: TGCAGCGCTGATAACCCCACTGAAGCTTTCTTT
CDR3 protein: CSADNPTEAFF

D gene: .
clone size: .
J gene: TRBJ1-5
V gene: TRBV6-1
CDR3 DNA: TGTGCCAGCAGTGCCTCCCTGGGGACTTATAGCAATCAGCCCCAGCATTTT
CDR3 protein: CASSASLGTYSNQPQHF

D gene: .
clone size: .
J gene: TRBJ2-2
V gene: TRBV4-3
CDR3 DNA: TGCGCCAGCAGCCAAGGGCGGGTCGGGCGCACCGGGGAGCTGTTTTTT
CDR3 protein: CASSQGRVGRTGELFF

D gene: TRBD1
clone size: .
J gene: TRBJ1-5
V gene: TRBV28
CDR3 DNA: TGTGCCAGCAGTTTCCTTGACAGGGCAGGACAGCCCCAGCATTTT
CDR3 protein: CASSFLDRAGQPQHF

D gene: .
clone size: few
J gene: TRBJ1-2
V gene: TRBV5-1
CDR3 DNA: TGCGCCAGCAGCTGGGCCGGGGCTAACTATGGCTACACCTTC
CDR3 protein: CASSWAGANYGYTF

D gene: .
clone size: few
J gene: TRBJ2-5
V gene: TRBV29-1
CDR3 DNA: TGCAGCGTTTTTTGGGACTTTCAAGAGACCCAGTACTTC
CDR3 protein: CSVFWDFQETQYF

D gene: TRBD1
clone size: once
J gene: TRBJ2-4
V gene: TRBV2
CDR3 DNA: TGTGCCAGCAGTGGGGTAGGGGGCTTCCTAGCCAAAAACATTCAGTACTTC
CDR3 protein: CASSGVGGFLAKNIQYF

D gene: TRBD1
clone size: .
J gene: TRBJ1-4
V gene: TRBV7-2
CDR3 DNA: TGTGCCAGCAGCTTAGGACAGGGTTTTTATAATGAAAAACTGTTTTTT
CDR3 protein: CASSLGQGFYNEKLFF

D gene: .
clone size: .
J gene: TRBJ2-2
V gene: TRBV11-2
CDR3 DNA: TGTGCCAGCAGCTCGACAGCGAACACCGGGGAGCTGTTTTTT
CDR3 protein: CASSSTANTGELFF

D gene: .
clone size: .
J gene: TRBJ1-2
V gene: TRBV6-1
CDR3 DNA: TGTGCCAGCACTCCTTCCCTTTCTGGCTATGGCTACACCTTC
CDR3 protein: CASTPSLSGYGYTF

D gene: .
clone size: .
J gene: TRBJ2-7
V gene: TRBV5-1
CDR3 DNA: TGCGCCAGCAGCTTGGAGGCAGGGCCTCCCTACGAGCAGTACTTC
CDR3 protein: CASSLEAGPPYEQYF

D gene: TRBD2
clone size: once
J gene: TRBJ2-4
V gene: TRBV23-1
CDR3 DNA: TGCGCCAGCAGTCAGGAAGATAGCGGGAGAGAAGAGAGAAACATTCAGTACTTC
CDR3 protein: CASSQEDSGREERNIQYF

D gene: .
clone size: .
J gene: TRBJ1-6
V gene: TRBV18
CDR3 DNA: TGTGCCAGCTCACCTCTTGGGGAAGGGAATTCACCCCTCCACTTT
CDR3 protein: CASSPLGEGNSPLHF

D gene: .
clone size: .
J gene: TRBJ2-1
V gene: TRBV6-1
CDR3 DNA: TGTGCCAGCAGTGAAGCGCACACCTACAATGAGCAGTTCTTC
CDR3 protein: CASSEAHTYNEQFF

D gene: .
clone size: few
J gene: TRBJ1-2
V gene: TRBV10-3
CDR3 DNA: TGTGCCATCAGTGAGTCAAGGGGCGGCTACACCTTC
CDR3 protein: CAISESRGGYTF

D gene: .
clone size: .
J gene: TRBJ1-4
V gene: TRBV6-1
CDR3 DNA: TGTGCCAGCACAGTTGGGACACCTTCAGCAAAACTGTTTTTT
CDR3 protein: CASTVGTPSAKLFF

D gene: .
clone size: .
J gene: TRBJ1-1
V gene: TRBV11-2
CDR3 DNA: TGTGCCAGCACCTTTTTAGACCGGAACACTGAAGCTTTCTTT
CDR3 protein: CASTFLDRNTEAFF

D gene: TRBD2
clone size: .
J gene: TRBJ2-7
V gene: TRBV4-1
CDR3 DNA: TGCGCCAGCAGCCAAGGGTTAGCGGGAGGGCCTTACGAGCAGTACTTC
CDR3 protein: CASSQGLAGGPYEQYF

D gene: TRBD1
clone size: .
J gene: TRBJ1-1
V gene: TRBV6-5
CDR3 DNA: TGTGCCAGCAGTTACTCGAACAGGGGAATGACTGAAGCTTTCTTT
CDR3 protein: CASSYSNRGMTEAFF

D gene: .
clone size: .
J gene: TRBJ2-3
V gene: TRBV11-1
CDR3 DNA: TGTGCCAGCAGCTCCGAGGGGGTACCAGATACGCAGTATTTT
CDR3 protein: CASSSEGVPDTQYF

D gene: .
clone size: .
J gene: TRBJ2-7
V gene: TRBV5-1
CDR3 DNA: TGCGCCAGCAGCGGCACAGGGCACCCCTACGAGCAGTACTTC
CDR3 protein: CASSGTGHPYEQYF

D gene: .
clone size: .
J gene: TRBJ2-3
V gene: TRBV5-4
CDR3 DNA: TGTGCCAGCAGCTTGGATTTATCAGATACGCAGTATTTT
CDR3 protein: CASSLDLSDTQYF

D gene: TRBD2
clone size: .
J gene: TRBJ2-5
V gene: TRBV4-1
CDR3 DNA: TGCGCCAGCAGCCGTGGTGCGTATGCTAGCGGTAAAGAGACCCAGTACTTC
CDR3 protein: CASSRGAYASGKETQYF

D gene: .
clone size: .
J gene: TRBJ2-1
V gene: TRBV4-3
CDR3 DNA: TGCGCCAGCAGCCAAGAACCGGGGTCTGAGCAGTTCTTC
CDR3 protein: CASSQEPGSEQFF

D gene: .
clone size: .
J gene: TRBJ2-1
V gene: TRBV18
CDR3 DNA: TGTGCCAGCTCACCGGGACAATCCTACAATGAGCAGTTCTTC
CDR3 protein: CASSPGQSYNEQFF

D gene: TRBD2
clone size: .
J gene: TRBJ2-7
V gene: TRBV11-2
CDR3 DNA: TGTGCCAGCAGAGACACCGGACTAGCGGGAGACTACGAGCAGTACTTC
CDR3 protein: CASRDTGLAGDYEQYF

D gene: .
clone size: .
J gene: TRBJ1-4
V gene: TRBV30
CDR3 DNA: TGTGCCTGGTCCTTGTTTCGGGAAAAACTGTTTTTT
CDR3 protein: CAWSLFREKLFF